This T cell receptor beta chain is drawn from a study of blood T cell repertoires in COVID-19. Looking at the study overall: From the United States, Italy and Spain came samples of acute and convalescent COVID-19. PBMCs, B-cell-depleted T cells, or T cells were the source of the cDNA or gDNA that made up the material.

The CDR3 has 14 amino acids. CDR1 is MNHEY, CDR2 SVGAGI, per germline. Trimming took 6 bases from V and 0 from J, leaving 10 bases between them. In the study's own analysis: Scientists estimated how many nucleated cells there were by amplifying reference gene primers. Profiling relied on immunoSEQ multiplex PCR, and the TCRdb table lists in-frame clones only, not all of them. V and J calls and clone size come straight from that table; D and trimming were deduced from the DNA. The repertoire holds more than 350,000 clones, with 80% to 90% as singletons. Patients in Seattle were enrolled during active infection, then followed longitudinally.

This clonotype originated in a woman aged 25 to 45 with COVID-19, enrolled during active disease. This chain connects TRBV6-5 to TRBJ2-3; D gene ambiguous. The sequenced material came from peripheral blood. CDR3 loop: CASSPLTSTDTQYF. CDR3 DNA sequence: TGTGCCAGCAGCCCGTTGACTAGCACAGATACGCAGTATTTT.